The 31 T cell receptor beta chains below were found in one sample sequenced in a study of cytomegalovirus exposure and HLA in healthy donors. The method was immunoSEQ multiplex PCR; TCRdb's version includes in-frame clones alone and lacks a portion of them. Found here are 150,000 to 200,000 clones, about 90% of them singletons; the top ten hold 4.2%. Sequencing was done on a sample of PBMCs. The source of these receptors is a man in his late teens or twenties in good health and CMV-seropositive.

This chain links TRBV10-3 with TRBJ2-5; 8 bases map to TRBD2. The J segment lost 5 bases and the V segment lost 4 bases, leaving 9 bases of the junction unmatched. The CDR3 spans 15 residues. Germline V gives CDR1 ENHRY, CDR2 SYGVKD. This CDR3 reads CAISGGSGRGETQYF. CDR3 DNA: TGTGCCATCAGTGGGGGAAGCGGGAGAGGGGAGACCCAGTACTTC.

V gene TRBV6-5 combines with J gene TRBJ2-3; TRBD1 matches at 8 bases. Trimming at V came to 4 bases and at J to 9 bases, leaving 6 bases not matched to a gene. This CDR3 has 13 amino acids. Germline lookup yields CDR1 MNHEY and CDR2 SVGAGI. CDR3 nucleotide sequence: TGTGCCAGCAGTTTAGGACAGGGACTGACGCAGTATTTT. Translated, it gives CASSLGQGLTQYF.

The rearrangement links TRBV19 to TRBJ2-1; tentative D call: TRBD2 (6 bases). Trimming removed 4 bases from V and 4 bases from J, with 20 bases in between. The germline gives CDR1 LNHDA, CDR2 SQIVND (reference sequence). The CDR3 consists of 17 residues. DNA for the CDR3: TGTGCCAGTAGTAACGGTCCCTTTAGCGGTGGGTACAATGAGCAGTTCTTC. Its protein is CASSNGPFSGGYNEQFF.

V is TRBV9 and J is TRBJ2-1; TRBD2 agrees at 15 bases. V shed 2 bases, J shed 4 bases, and the junction held 7 bases outside the gene matches. The CDR3 contains 18 residues. Germline assignment: CDR1 SGDLS and CDR2 YYNGEE. Here the CDR3 reads CASSVGLAGGPRYNEQFF. The CDR3 region has the DNA TGTGCCAGCAGCGTTGGACTAGCGGGAGGGCCTAGGTACAATGAGCAGTTCTTC.

The chain links TRBV19 to TRBJ2-3, with TRBD2 as a possible D gene (6 bases). The CDR3 sequence is 13 residues long. Germline lookup yields CDR1 LNHDA and CDR2 SQIVND (reference sequence). With 3 bases removed from V and 4 bases from J, the gap between germline ends came to 8 bases. CDR3: CASSITSPDTQYF. The CDR3 DNA follows: TGTGCCAGTAGTATTACTAGCCCAGATACGCAGTATTTT.

The chain is built from TRBV6-1 and TRBJ1-5, with TRBD1 matching 7 bases. The V gene end was trimmed by 7 bases and the J gene end by 6 bases; junction bases not matched to a gene: 6. CDR3 length equals 13 residues. Germline CDR1 MNHNS, CDR2 SASEGT. The DNA of the CDR3 is TGTGCCAGCACTAACAGGGACAGTCAGCCCCAGCATTTT. This gives the protein CASTNRDSQPQHF.

This clone came up once. J is TRBJ2-5 and V is TRBV7-9; tentatively, D is TRBD1 (5 bases). The germline gives CDR1 SEHNR, CDR2 FQNEAQ (reference sequence). This CDR3 contains 13 residues. Deletions cut 8 bases from V and 4 bases from J, with 14 bases between. The CDR3 DNA sequence: TGTGCCAGCTGTAGACAGAAAGTAGAGACCCAGTACTTC. Translated: CASCRQKVETQYF. The complete variable domain, with remaining parts taken from reference TRBV7-9 and TRBJ2-5, reads DTGVSQNPRHKITKRGQNVTFRCDPISEHNRLYWYRQTLGQGPEFLTYFQNEAQLEKSRLLSDRFSAERPKGSFSTLEIQRTEQGDSAMYLCASCRQKVETQYFGPGTRLLVL.

The CDR3 spells CASSFPTSGSYNEQFF. CDR3 DNA: TGTGCCAGCAGCTTCCCAACTAGCGGCTCCTACAATGAGCAGTTCTTC. The chain combines TRBV5-4 with TRBJ2-1; 8 bases agree with TRBD2. This CDR3 spans 16 amino acids. Trimming at V came to 2 bases and at J to 0 bases, leaving 4 bases not matched to a gene. Per germline, CDR1 SGHNT and CDR2 YYREEE (reference sequence).

This sequence joins TRBV11-2 and TRBJ2-3; unclear D gene. This CDR3 has 13 residues. Trimming shortened V by 0 bases and J by 3 bases, and 4 bases separated the two germline ends. CDR1 is SGHAT, CDR2 FQNNGV, per germline. Here the CDR3 reads CASSLDETDTQYF. The CDR3 coding sequence is TGTGCCAGCAGCTTAGACGAGACAGATACGCAGTATTTT.

The rearrangement uses TRBV11-2 and TRBJ1-4; 7 bases agree with TRBD1. After removal of 6 bases from V and 3 bases from J, the junction contained 4 bases not matched to a gene. This CDR3 is 14 amino acids long. CDR1 SGHAT and CDR2 FQNNGV come from the germline V gene. Here the CDR3 DNA reads TGTGCCAGCAGAAAAAGGGGGCCTAATGAAAAACTGTTTTTT. Translating gives CASRKRGPNEKLFF.

This clone has a single count. The chain has TRBV11-1 and TRBJ2-7; 10 bases align to TRBD1. Germline V gene lookup returns CDR1 SGHAT and CDR2 FQDESV (reference sequence). The CDR3 totals 14 residues. Unmatched junction bases numbered 4, after V lost 4 bases and J lost 4 bases. The CDR3: CASSSPGQGYEQYF. CDR3 in DNA: TGTGCCAGCAGCTCACCGGGACAGGGGTACGAGCAGTACTTC.

The chain employs TRBV27 and TRBJ2-1, with D maybe TRBD1 (6 bases). Germline-derived CDR1 and CDR2 are MNHEY and SMNVEV (reference sequence). V was shortened by 3 bases and J by 6 bases, with 9 bases between the two germline ends. The CDR3 totals 13 residues. This CDR3 is CASSLGRGNEQFF. CDR3 sequence (DNA): TGTGCCAGCAGTTTGGGCAGGGGCAATGAGCAGTTCTTC.

As to this clone: At one boundary the junction diverges from the germline segment, which might be a read error. V gene TRBV7-7 combines with J gene TRBJ2-3; 8 bases are a match to TRBD2. This CDR3 is built from 15 residues. Looked up from germline, CDR1 is SSHAT and CDR2 is FNYEAQ (reference sequence). CDR3 nucleotides: TGTGCTAGCAGGCCGGTTGGGCTAGCGGGAGATACGCAGTATTTT. Its protein is CASRPVGLAGDTQYF.

The chain employs TRBV6-1 and TRBJ2-1; D possibly corresponds to TRBD2 (6 bases). Germline CDR1 is MNHNS and CDR2 is SASEGT. This CDR3 has 16 amino acids. Trimming shortened V by 1 base and J by 2 bases, and 12 bases separated the two germline ends. DNA for the CDR3: TGTGCCAGCAGTGAAGAAGCGGGCCTTACCTACAATGAGCAGTTCTTC. It specifies CASSEEAGLTYNEQFF.

The chain carries TRBV21-1 and TRBJ2-4; the table names TRBD1, a call not compared with the DNA. TRBV21-1 is a pseudogene locus. CDR3 length: 19 residues. As DNA, the CDR3 is TGTGCCAGCAGCACCTGGGACAGGAGGCTATTACTAGCCAAAAACATTCAGTACTTC. This gives the protein CASSTWDRRLLLAKNIQYF.

The gene calls are TRBV5-4 and TRBJ1-1; D uncertain. Looked up from germline, CDR1 is SGHNT and CDR2 is YYREEE (reference sequence). V dropped 4 bases and J dropped 1 base, with 14 bases sitting between them. The CDR3 runs to 15 residues. DNA for the CDR3: TGTGCCAGCAGCAATGCCCTGGCAGGGAACACTGAAGCTTTCTTT. Translated, it gives CASSNALAGNTEAFF.

This chain joins TRBV7-9 and TRBJ2-7, with D possibly matching TRBD1 (6 bases). The germline V and J ends were trimmed by 4 bases and 2 bases, with 15 bases remaining between them. CDR1 SEHNR and CDR2 FQNEAQ come from the germline V gene (reference sequence). CDR3 size: 15 residues. Here the CDR3 DNA reads TGTGCCAGCAGCTCCCGAACAGGGAGCCCCTACGAGCAGTACTTC. Protein sequence: CASSSRTGSPYEQYF.

Turning to this clone: The identical CDR3 is also encoded by other nucleotide sequences in the sample. The chain has TRBV18 and TRBJ2-3, with TRBD2 matching 10 bases. Trimming took 6 bases from V and 3 from J; bases not matched to a gene: 3. This CDR3 has 14 residues. CDR1 and CDR2 (germline): KGHSH, LQKENI. The CDR3 region is CASSPSGSTDTQYF. In DNA, the CDR3 is TGTGCCAGCTCCCCTAGCGGGAGTACAGATACGCAGTATTTT.

The chain joins TRBV18 to TRBJ1-3; 7 bases are shared with TRBD1. Per the germline V gene, CDR1 is KGHSH and CDR2 is LQKENI. V shed 2 bases and J 3 bases; nucleotides not matched to a gene: 7. The length of the CDR3 is 16 residues. The CDR3, as DNA: TGTGCCAGCTCACCAGCCTGGACAGGCCTTGGAAACACCATATATTTT. It codes for CASSPAWTGLGNTIYF.

The V gene is TRBV7-9, the J gene TRBJ2-2; 10 bases match TRBD2. This CDR3 has 15 amino acids. Germline values: CDR1 SEHNR, CDR2 FQNEAQ (reference sequence). Germline trimming cut 3 bases from V and 6 bases from J; bases unmatched to any gene: 4. The CDR3 coding sequence is TGTGCCAGCAGCTTCGGGACTAGCGTGGCCGGGGAGCTGTTTTTT. Its protein is CASSFGTSVAGELFF.

The chain is built from TRBV11-3 and TRBJ2-7; 9 bases agree with TRBD2. J was trimmed by 4 bases and V by 5 bases; bases with no gene match: 3. There are 13 residues in the CDR3. Germline V gene lookup returns CDR1 SGHNT and CDR2 YENEEA. Here the CDR3 DNA reads TGTGCCAGCAGCGGTAGCGGGAGTTACGAGCAGTACTTC. Its translation is CASSGSGSYEQYF.

The chain employs TRBV28 and TRBJ1-1, with TRBD1 matching over 7 bases. CDR3 length: 12 residues. Germline V gives CDR1 MDHEN, CDR2 SYDVKM. Losses at the gene ends were 6 bases for V and 4 bases for J; bases not matched to a gene: 2. DNA for the CDR3: TGTGCCAGCAGCCGACAGGGCACTGAAGCTTTCTTT. Its protein product is CASSRQGTEAFF.

This chain links TRBV27 with TRBJ1-1, with D tentatively TRBD1 (6 bases). CDR1 is MNHEY and CDR2 is SMNVEV in the germline V gene (reference sequence). Trimming took 7 bases from V and 2 from J, leaving 8 bases between them. The CDR3 is made up of 12 amino acids. The CDR3 reads CASKGVNTEAFF. The CDR3 nucleotides read TGTGCCAGCAAGGGGGTAAACACTGAAGCTTTCTTT.

This clone was recorded only once. V and J are TRBV9 and TRBJ1-2; 8 bases are a match to TRBD1. The germline gives CDR1 SGDLS, CDR2 YYNGEE. The CDR3 runs 16 residues. With 0 bases clipped from V and 4 bases from J, the junction kept 8 bases outside the gene matches. The CDR3 bases are TGTGCCAGCAGCGTAGGGGCAGGACAGGGTGTCTATGGCTACACCTTC. Its translation is CASSVGAGQGVYGYTF.

J is TRBJ2-1 and V is TRBV4-1, with 9 bases matching TRBD2. Trimming at V came to 2 bases and at J to 7 bases, leaving 6 bases not matched to a gene. The CDR3 consists of 15 residues. Germline V gene data show CDR1 as MGHRA and CDR2 as YSYEKL. The CDR3 sequence is CASSQLGLAGNEQFF. The CDR3 DNA reads as TGCGCCAGCAGCCAATTGGGGCTAGCGGGAAATGAGCAGTTCTTC.

The rearrangement joins TRBV9 to TRBJ2-2; D unresolved. The CDR3 has 14 residues. V was pared by 2 bases and J by 1 base, with 6 bases between. Germline lookup yields CDR1 SGDLS and CDR2 YYNGEE. The CDR3 DNA reads TGTGCCAGCAGCGTGGCAAGGAACACCGGGGAGCTGTTTTTT. This gives the protein CASSVARNTGELFF.

The chain joins TRBV11-3 to TRBJ2-2; TRBD1 matches 7 bases. V was clipped by 5 bases and J by 6 bases; unmatched bases: 3. The CDR3 is 13 amino acids. Germline V CDR1 and CDR2: SGHNT, YENEEA. CDR3 in DNA: TGTGCCAGCAGCCCCACAGGGGCCGGGGAGCTGTTTTTT. Amino acids: CASSPTGAGELFF.

V usage is TRBV25-1 and J usage is TRBJ1-2; TRBD1 matches at 8 bases. CDR3 length: 16 residues. The V and J ends lost 2 bases and 6 bases, in that order; junction bases with no gene match: 11. Per germline, CDR1 MGHDK and CDR2 SYGVNS. The DNA of the CDR3 is TGTGCCAGCAGTGAAACGAGCGCAGGGGGCTTTAATGGCTACACCTTC. Its protein is CASSETSAGGFNGYTF.

The rearrangement joins TRBV5-1 to TRBJ2-4, with D possibly matching TRBD2 (6 bases). The V and J ends lost 4 bases and 0 bases respectively, with 14 bases between them. The germline V gene encodes CDR1 SGHRS and CDR2 YFSETQ. The CDR3 runs 16 residues. The CDR3 sequence: CASSAGPNVAKNIQYF. For the CDR3, the DNA is TGCGCCAGCAGCGCGGGACCGAACGTAGCCAAAAACATTCAGTACTTC.

This sequence joins TRBV18 and TRBJ2-7, with D tentatively TRBD1 (6 bases). The CDR3 spans 16 residues. Germline V gene sequence: CDR1 KGHSH, CDR2 LQKENI. Trimming shortened V by 4 bases and J by 0 bases, and 16 bases separated the two germline ends. CDR3: CASSLIPGVYSYEQYF. The CDR3 DNA reads TGTGCCAGCTCACTGATCCCAGGGGTTTACTCCTACGAGCAGTACTTC.

This clone has only one observation. The rearrangement uses TRBV4-1 and TRBJ2-7; no clear D. Germline V lookup: CDR1 MGHRA, CDR2 YSYEKL. Trimming stripped 2 bases from V and 0 bases from J, with 17 bases between. The CDR3 runs 17 residues. This chain's CDR3 is CASSQLMAALSSYEQYF. As DNA, the CDR3 is TGCGCCAGCAGCCAACTAATGGCAGCGCTAAGCTCCTACGAGCAGTACTTC.